This TCR beta chain was sequenced for a study of T cell responses to AZD1222 COVID-19 vaccine (dated by TCRdb to about 2021). At the level of the whole study: A total of 240 or so trial participants underwent TCR sequencing, of whom roughly 210 had received two doses of AZD1222 and 26 had received two doses of the MenACWY control vaccine. Enrollment into the trials was organized by age into subgroups of 18-55, 56-69 and 70-plus years, and those subgroups contained approximately 150, 30 and 60 TCR-sequenced participants, respectively.

The CDR3 runs 14 amino acids, cysteine and phenylalanine included. The entry retains the CDR3 DNA only, 42 bases that are in frame from base 1. Cut back by 5 bases and 8 bases, the V and J ends lie 16 bases apart. The germline V gene (reference sequence) provides CDR1 MNHEY and CDR2 SMNVEV. The CDR3 regions of human TCRbeta chains were subjected to immunosequencing. Processing in the source paper ran as follows. Repertoire TCRs were matched against a reference library of SARS-CoV-2-specific TCRs generated with the MIRA antigen-specificity platform. Breadth was defined as the fraction of unique TCRs that were SARS-CoV-2-associated, and depth was defined as the fraction of total T cells that were SARS-CoV-2-associated. Using the MIRA data, every spike-specific TCR was mapped to the spike region that the TCR reacted to and assigned to either a CD4 or a CD8 class. Log10-transformed breadth and depth values were compared by one-way ANOVA with Sidak's multiple comparisons tests. TCRdb retrieved this table from immuneACCESS and kept in-frame rearrangements only. Not all clones are present; in checked studies, unresolved V genes account for under half, and no reason is known for the remainder. V and J calls and clone size follow that table, whereas D and trimming were derived from the DNA. Within this sample are about 130,000 clones, with 90% of them counted one time only. Jointly, the top ten make up about 4% of the sample.

Reading the label with the study, this specimen's time point is: baseline before first vaccination. The sample's treatment or condition label, decoded: meningococcal conjugate vaccine given as trial control. Samples from vaccinated people were obtained from the UK trials COV001 and COV002, which included a single-blind randomized controlled phase 2/3 trial of AZD1222 (ChAdOx1 nCoV-19) in healthy adults. For TCRbeta chain sequencing, PBMC samples from trial participants were taken at day 0 and at day 28 after the second dose. Findings and caveats that apply to the study as a whole: Conclusions about previously exposed vaccinees are limited, since just five or six AZD1222 recipients were seropositive for SARS-CoV-2 at baseline. Reportedly, close to half of the unique spike-specific TCRs recognized epitopes lying outside the regions that are mutated in the B.1.351 and B.1.1.7 variants. After two AZD1222 doses, both the breadth and the depth of spike-specific TCRs were significantly higher than at day 0 and than in MenACWY recipients. The vaccine-associated CD4 TCRs covered the entire spike protein, and the dominant responses fell in regions 160-218 and 743-854. Most participants were white British and females outnumbered males, and the authors suggested that clonal diversity may have been underestimated. The 56-69-year group was small, and its depth increase did not reach significance, likely because of low power. Because no day 14 peak-response samples were available, the repertoires could be characterized only after the peak T cell response.

As regards this clone: What antigen it recognizes has not been identified. Nothing much larger sits one base from this clone, and base qualities are not available.

The sequence joins TRBV27 to TRBJ2-4; a tentative D call is TRBD2 (5 bases match). This clonotype was sampled from an adult in good health. The source was peripheral blood, collected on day 0 of MenACWY control vaccination. The CDR3 protein is CASSRTVFKDIQYF. The nucleotide sequence reads TGTGCCAGCAGTAGGACTGTTTTTAAAGACATTCAGTACTTC.